This T cell receptor (beta chain) is drawn from a study of T cell responses to AZD1222 COVID-19 vaccine. Germline CDR1 and CDR2: MNHEY and SMNVEV (reference sequence). The junction had 9 bases not matched to a gene; V was cut back by 4 bases and J by 7 bases. The CDR3 is 16 residues long. Libraries were prepared by immunoSEQ multiplex PCR; TCRdb keeps only in-frame clonotypes and omits some of them. The sample includes under 200,000 clones, around 89% of them seen just once. The chain employs TRBV27 and TRBJ2-1, with TRBD2 matching over 11 bases. Sample: peripheral blood, taken 28 days after the second AZD1222 dose. This TCR came from an adult who received the AZD1222 COVID-19 vaccine. CDR3: CASSSYSGRAGNEQFF. CDR3 DNA sequence: TGTGCCAGCAGTTCTTATAGCGGGAGGGCCGGAAATGAGCAGTTCTTC.